These T cell receptor beta chains were read from a single sample in a study of blood T cell repertoires in COVID-19. Clones were read by immunoSEQ multiplex PCR, and TCRdb kept only the in-frame ones, dropping some. The data hold approximately 300,000 clones, with around 84% observed a single time. The sequenced sample consisted of PBMCs or T cells enriched from blood (not recorded which). The receptors here all came from a woman aged 25 to 45 who had been exposed to COVID-19. CDR3s include the opening cysteine and the closing phenylalanine or tryptophan. A D gene is named only where the DNA matches it firmly. Clone size is not always given. Where it is, it says once, few, many or a class for expanded clones.

CDR3 DNA: TGTGCCAGCAGCTCCCATATAGCGGGAGCTCCCAGAGAGCAGTTCTTC
CDR3 protein: CASSSHIAGAPREQFF
V gene: TRBV9
D gene: TRBD2
clone size: -
J gene: TRBJ2-1

CDR3 DNA: TGTGCCAGCAGTTTCAACATCTACGAGCAGTACTTC
CDR3 protein: CASSFNIYEQYF
V gene: TRBV12-3/TRBV12-4
D gene: -
clone size: -
J gene: TRBJ2-7

CDR3 DNA: TGTGCCAGCAGCGACAGGGAGCTGGGAGAGACCCAGTACTTC
CDR3 protein: CASSDRELGETQYF
V gene: TRBV11-3
D gene: TRBD1
clone size: -
J gene: TRBJ2-5

CDR3 DNA: TGCGCCAGCCCGAAATCAGTTTCCGAGCAGTACTTC
CDR3 protein: CASPKSVSEQYF
V gene: TRBV23-1
D gene: -
clone size: once
J gene: TRBJ2-7

CDR3 DNA: TGTGCCACCAGAGCGCGGGAGATGGGCACTGAAGCTTTCTTT
CDR3 protein: CATRAREMGTEAFF
V gene: TRBV24-1
D gene: -
clone size: -
J gene: TRBJ1-1

CDR3 DNA: TGTGCCAGCAGCCAAGGCAACAGGGGGCCGGCAGATACGCAGTATTTT
CDR3 protein: CASSQGNRGPADTQYF
V gene: TRBV4-2
D gene: TRBD1
clone size: -
J gene: TRBJ2-3

CDR3 DNA: TGTGCCAGCAGCTTTGCAGGTGGCGAGCAGTACTTC
CDR3 protein: CASSFAGGEQYF
V gene: TRBV7-9
D gene: -
clone size: few
J gene: TRBJ2-7

CDR3 DNA: TGTGCCAGCAGTACCCCCCCCGGGAGGGATAATTCACCCCTCCACTTT
CDR3 protein: CASSTPPGRDNSPLHF
V gene: TRBV6-2/TRBV6-3
D gene: -
clone size: few
J gene: TRBJ1-6

CDR3 DNA: TGTGCCAGCAGCTCTGGGACAGGGGGCAATCAGCCCCAGCATTTT
CDR3 protein: CASSSGTGGNQPQHF
V gene: TRBV7-2
D gene: TRBD1
clone size: -
J gene: TRBJ1-5

CDR3 DNA: TGTGCCAGCAGCCCCAACCGACAGGGTTTGAATGAAAAACTGTTTTTT
CDR3 protein: CASSPNRQGLNEKLFF
V gene: TRBV16
D gene: TRBD1
clone size: -
J gene: TRBJ1-4

CDR3 DNA: TGTGCCAGTCGCCCCAGCGGGGGGGGGAATGAGCAGTTCTTC
CDR3 protein: CASRPSGGGNEQFF
V gene: TRBV7-3
D gene: TRBD2
clone size: -
J gene: TRBJ2-1

CDR3 DNA: TGTGCCAGCAGCTTTTATTTGGCGGAGAATGAGCAGTTCTTC
CDR3 protein: CASSFYLAENEQFF
V gene: TRBV5-5
D gene: -
clone size: -
J gene: TRBJ2-1

CDR3 DNA: TGTGCTAGCAGCTTAGACAGGGTCGGGACCGGGGAGCTGTTTTTT
CDR3 protein: CASSLDRVGTGELFF
V gene: TRBV7-7
D gene: TRBD1
clone size: -
J gene: TRBJ2-2

CDR3 DNA: TGTGCCTGGAGCTCTTTCAGGGGCGAAGGCTACACCTTC
CDR3 protein: CAWSSFRGEGYTF
V gene: TRBV30
D gene: -
clone size: -
J gene: TRBJ1-2

CDR3 DNA: TGTGCCAGCAGCGTCAATCGGGGGGACACCGGGGAGCTGTTTTTT
CDR3 protein: CASSVNRGDTGELFF
V gene: TRBV9
D gene: TRBD2
clone size: -
J gene: TRBJ2-2

CDR3 DNA: TGTGCCAGCAGTCGACAGAATAATTCACCCCTCCACTTT
CDR3 protein: CASSRQNNSPLHF
V gene: TRBV28
D gene: -
clone size: once
J gene: TRBJ1-6

CDR3 DNA: TGTGCCAGCAGTCCCCCCTCAGGGTCCGAGCAGTACTTC
CDR3 protein: CASSPPSGSEQYF
V gene: TRBV28
D gene: -
clone size: -
J gene: TRBJ2-7

CDR3 DNA: TGTGCCATCAGTGGGGTAGCGGGCAACTACGAGCAGTACTTC
CDR3 protein: CAISGVAGNYEQYF
V gene: TRBV10-3
D gene: TRBD2
clone size: -
J gene: TRBJ2-7

CDR3 DNA: TGCGCCAGCAGCTTGGTGACTACCATGAACACTGAAGCTTTCTTT
CDR3 protein: CASSLVTTMNTEAFF
V gene: TRBV5-1
D gene: -
clone size: few
J gene: TRBJ1-1

CDR3 DNA: TGTGCCAGCAGCTTACCAAATGAGGGCGGGGGGCGCACAGATACGCAGTATTTT
CDR3 protein: CASSLPNEGGGRTDTQYF
V gene: TRBV13
D gene: TRBD2
clone size: -
J gene: TRBJ2-3

CDR3 DNA: TGCGCCAGTGTTCTAGATCAGGGGAACACTGAAGCTTTCTTT
CDR3 protein: CASVLDQGNTEAFF
V gene: TRBV5-1
D gene: -
clone size: -
J gene: TRBJ1-1

CDR3 DNA: TGTGCCAGCAGCCCGCAGGACATTGGGCGTAGAAAACTGTTTTTT
CDR3 protein: CASSPQDIGRRKLFF
V gene: TRBV7-6
D gene: -
clone size: -
J gene: TRBJ1-4

CDR3 DNA: TGTGCCAGTAGTACTCGACAGGGGGCGATGGACACTGAAGCTTTCTTT
CDR3 protein: CASSTRQGAMDTEAFF
V gene: TRBV19
D gene: TRBD1
clone size: -
J gene: TRBJ1-1

CDR3 DNA: TGTGCCAGCAGTTTAGTTCCCGGACAGCGTTCTTCACCCCTCCACTTT
CDR3 protein: CASSLVPGQRSSPLHF
V gene: TRBV27
D gene: -
clone size: -
J gene: TRBJ1-6

CDR3 DNA: TGTGCCAGCAGCTTGGTGGGGAGTCTAGGAGGCTACACCTTC
CDR3 protein: CASSLVGSLGGYTF
V gene: TRBV5-4
D gene: -
clone size: -
J gene: TRBJ1-2

CDR3 DNA: TGTGCTAGTAGACCGAACCGGGAACAGCCCCAGCATTTT
CDR3 protein: CASRPNREQPQHF
V gene: TRBV12-5
D gene: -
clone size: -
J gene: TRBJ1-5

CDR3 DNA: TGTGCCAGCGGGGAGTACGAGCAGTACTTC
CDR3 protein: CASGEYEQYF
V gene: TRBV2
D gene: -
clone size: -
J gene: TRBJ2-7

CDR3 DNA: TGCAGTGCTAGTGACGGCGGAGGGACGCAGTATTTT
CDR3 protein: CSASDGGGTQYF
V gene: TRBV20-1
D gene: -
clone size: once
J gene: TRBJ2-3

CDR3 DNA: TGTGCCAGTTACGTGGGGACAGGGAGCAATGGCTACACCTTC
CDR3 protein: CASYVGTGSNGYTF
V gene: TRBV28
D gene: TRBD1
clone size: once
J gene: TRBJ1-2

CDR3 DNA: TGTGCCAGCAGCTCGGACAGCTATGGCTACACCTTC
CDR3 protein: CASSSDSYGYTF
V gene: TRBV11-1
D gene: -
clone size: -
J gene: TRBJ1-2

CDR3 DNA: TGCGCCAGCAGCCATTCCCCCACTATCTCTGGGGCCAACGTCCTGACTTTC
CDR3 protein: CASSHSPTISGANVLTF
V gene: TRBV4-3
D gene: -
clone size: -
J gene: TRBJ2-6

CDR3 DNA: TGTGCCAGCAGTTTTACAGACAGACGGTCACCCCTCCACTTT
CDR3 protein: CASSFTDRRSPLHF
V gene: TRBV5-5
D gene: -
clone size: -
J gene: TRBJ1-6

CDR3 DNA: TGTGCCAGCAGCATCACAGGGGACGGCTACACCTTC
CDR3 protein: CASSITGDGYTF
V gene: TRBV7-9
D gene: TRBD1
clone size: -
J gene: TRBJ1-2

CDR3 DNA: TGTGCCAGCAGACTGGACAGCGTATTCTATGGCTACACCTTC
CDR3 protein: CASRLDSVFYGYTF
V gene: TRBV2
D gene: -
clone size: -
J gene: TRBJ1-2

CDR3 DNA: TGTGCCAGCAGTTACTCGGCACAGGGGGCGAGCAATCAGCCCCAGCATTTT
CDR3 protein: CASSYSAQGASNQPQHF
V gene: TRBV6-2/TRBV6-3
D gene: TRBD1
clone size: -
J gene: TRBJ1-5

CDR3 DNA: TGTGCCACCAGTGACTCCCGGACAGGGTTGAGTGAAGCTTTCTTT
CDR3 protein: CATSDSRTGLSEAFF
V gene: TRBV24-1
D gene: TRBD1
clone size: -
J gene: TRBJ1-1

CDR3 DNA: TGTGCCAGCAGCGTACTAGCGGGGGGGAGCACAGATACGCAGTATTTT
CDR3 protein: CASSVLAGGSTDTQYF
V gene: TRBV11-2
D gene: TRBD2
clone size: -
J gene: TRBJ2-3

CDR3 DNA: TGTGCCAGCAGTGAGGGACAGGGAGAGTACAATGAGCAGTTCTTC
CDR3 protein: CASSEGQGEYNEQFF
V gene: TRBV6-1
D gene: TRBD1
clone size: -
J gene: TRBJ2-1

CDR3 DNA: TGTGCCAGCAGCCCGTATGTTGCCGGGGGTTCTGGAAACACCATATATTTT
CDR3 protein: CASSPYVAGGSGNTIYF
V gene: TRBV9
D gene: -
clone size: -
J gene: TRBJ1-3

CDR3 DNA: TGTGCCAGCAGCCCGAGGGCTGGAAACACCATATATTTT
CDR3 protein: CASSPRAGNTIYF
V gene: TRBV13
D gene: -
clone size: -
J gene: TRBJ1-3

CDR3 DNA: TGTGCCAGCAGCTTAGAGGTAGCGGGAGGTCGAGAGACCCAGTACTTC
CDR3 protein: CASSLEVAGGRETQYF
V gene: TRBV7-6
D gene: TRBD2
clone size: -
J gene: TRBJ2-5

CDR3 DNA: TGTGCCTGGAGTGTACTAACAGGACAATCAGCCCAGCATTTT
CDR3 protein: CAWSVLTGQSAQHF
V gene: TRBV30
D gene: -
clone size: few
J gene: TRBJ1-5

CDR3 DNA: TGTGCCAGCGAGATTAGCACGTGGAGTAGCGGGAGCGGGTACGAGCAGTACTTC
CDR3 protein: CASEISTWSSGSGYEQYF
V gene: TRBV7-2
D gene: TRBD2
clone size: -
J gene: TRBJ2-7

CDR3 DNA: TGTGCCAGCAGCTGGGACAGGGGGCAAGGTGGCTACACCTTC
CDR3 protein: CASSWDRGQGGYTF
V gene: TRBV5-6
D gene: TRBD1
clone size: -
J gene: TRBJ1-2

CDR3 DNA: TGTGCCAGCAGCACATACACATACTCTGGAAACACCATATATTTT
CDR3 protein: CASSTYTYSGNTIYF
V gene: TRBV11-2
D gene: -
clone size: -
J gene: TRBJ1-3

CDR3 DNA: TGTGCCAGCTCACCACGGGAGGGGGTGCTCCCTGGAAACACCATATATTTT
CDR3 protein: CASSPREGVLPGNTIYF
V gene: TRBV18
D gene: -
clone size: -
J gene: TRBJ1-3

CDR3 DNA: TGCGCCAGCAGCTTGTCGACTTCAGGGTCGGGCGAGACCCAGTACTTC
CDR3 protein: CASSLSTSGSGETQYF
V gene: TRBV5-1
D gene: -
clone size: -
J gene: TRBJ2-5

CDR3 DNA: TGTGCCAGCAGCACAGATAATCAGCCCCAGCATTTT
CDR3 protein: CASSTDNQPQHF
V gene: TRBV28
D gene: -
clone size: -
J gene: TRBJ1-5

CDR3 DNA: TGTGCCAGCAGTTTCCGTAGGGACAGGGGCTTGTTACGGTCGGCCAAAAACATTCAGTACTTC
CDR3 protein: CASSFRRDRGLLRSAKNIQYF
V gene: TRBV28
D gene: TRBD1
clone size: once
J gene: TRBJ2-4

CDR3 DNA: TGTGCCAGCAGCCAAGAAATAGCGGCTGCCTCTACGAAACGGTACTTC
CDR3 protein: CASSQEIAAASTKRYF
V gene: TRBV3-1/TRBV3-2
D gene: -
clone size: -
J gene: TRBJ2-7

CDR3 DNA: TGTGCCAGCAGTCCACAGGGTGTCGGTGGCTACACCTTC
CDR3 protein: CASSPQGVGGYTF
V gene: TRBV6-2/TRBV6-3
D gene: -
clone size: -
J gene: TRBJ1-2

CDR3 DNA: TGCGCCAGCAGCTCCGGACTAGACTCCTACAATGAGCAGTTCTTC
CDR3 protein: CASSSGLDSYNEQFF
V gene: TRBV5-1
D gene: TRBD2
clone size: -
J gene: TRBJ2-1

CDR3 DNA: TGTGCCAGCCTAAGACAGGGGTTTAGCAATCAGCCCCAGCATTTT
CDR3 protein: CASLRQGFSNQPQHF
V gene: TRBV28
D gene: TRBD1
clone size: -
J gene: TRBJ1-5

CDR3 DNA: TGTGCCAGCAGCCAAGCGGGCCGAAAAGAGACCCAGTACTTC
CDR3 protein: CASSQAGRKETQYF
V gene: TRBV7-2
D gene: -
clone size: few
J gene: TRBJ2-5

CDR3 DNA: TGTGCCAGCAGTCGCTCCCTAGCGTTAAGCTCCTACGAGCAGTACTTC
CDR3 protein: CASSRSLALSSYEQYF
V gene: TRBV28
D gene: -
clone size: -
J gene: TRBJ2-7

CDR3 DNA: TGTGCCAGCAGCTTGCTAGCATCAAACGAGCAGTTCTTC
CDR3 protein: CASSLLASNEQFF
V gene: TRBV13
D gene: -
clone size: -
J gene: TRBJ2-1

CDR3 DNA: TGTGCCAGCAGCCTATACAGGGTTTACGAGCAGTACTTC
CDR3 protein: CASSLYRVYEQYF
V gene: TRBV7-2
D gene: -
clone size: -
J gene: TRBJ2-7

CDR3 DNA: TGTGCCAGCAGTTCGACAGCAACTAATGAAAAACTGTTTTTT
CDR3 protein: CASSSTATNEKLFF
V gene: TRBV6-5
D gene: -
clone size: -
J gene: TRBJ1-4

CDR3 DNA: TGCGCCAGCAGCCTAACTTCTCGTCCCGGGACAGGGATGGATTCACCCCTCCACTTT
CDR3 protein: CASSLTSRPGTGMDSPLHF
V gene: TRBV5-1
D gene: TRBD1
clone size: -
J gene: TRBJ1-6